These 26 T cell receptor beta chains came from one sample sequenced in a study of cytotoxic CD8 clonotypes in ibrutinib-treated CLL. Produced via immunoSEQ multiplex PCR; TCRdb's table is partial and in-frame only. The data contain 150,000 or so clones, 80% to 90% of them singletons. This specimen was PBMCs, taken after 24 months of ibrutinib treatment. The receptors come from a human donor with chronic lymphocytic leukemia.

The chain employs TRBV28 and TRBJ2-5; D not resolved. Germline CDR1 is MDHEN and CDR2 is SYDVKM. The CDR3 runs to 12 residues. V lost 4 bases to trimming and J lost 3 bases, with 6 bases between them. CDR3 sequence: CASSSDKETQYF. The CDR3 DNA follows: TGTGCCAGCAGTTCCGACAAAGAGACCCAGTACTTC.

Written as DNA, the CDR3 is TGCAGCGTTGGGGAGGGTCCGAACACTGAAGCTTTCTTT. It yields the protein CSVGEGPNTEAFF. This chain joins TRBV29-1 and TRBJ1-1; no reliable D call. CDR1 and CDR2 from the germline V gene are SQVTM and ANQGSEA. This CDR3 is 13 amino acids long. Trimming removed 4 bases at V and 1 base at J, with 10 bases between.

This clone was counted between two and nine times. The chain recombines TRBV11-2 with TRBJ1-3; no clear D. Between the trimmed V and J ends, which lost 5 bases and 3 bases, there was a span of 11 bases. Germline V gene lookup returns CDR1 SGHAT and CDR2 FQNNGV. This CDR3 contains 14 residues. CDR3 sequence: CASSQRLGGNTIYF. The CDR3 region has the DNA TGTGCCAGCAGCCAAAGGCTTGGTGGAAACACCATATATTTT.

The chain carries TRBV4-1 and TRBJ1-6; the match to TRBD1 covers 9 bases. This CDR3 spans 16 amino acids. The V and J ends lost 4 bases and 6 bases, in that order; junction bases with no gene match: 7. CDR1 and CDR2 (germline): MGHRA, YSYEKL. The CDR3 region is CASSPSRTGVNSPLHF. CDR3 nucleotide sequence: TGCGCCAGCAGCCCTTCGAGGACAGGGGTTAATTCACCCCTCCACTTT.

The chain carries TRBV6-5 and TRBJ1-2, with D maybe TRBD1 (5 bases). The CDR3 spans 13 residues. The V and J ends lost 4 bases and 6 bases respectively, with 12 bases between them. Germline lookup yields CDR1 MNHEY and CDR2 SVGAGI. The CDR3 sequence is CASSSGRSHGYTF. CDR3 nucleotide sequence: TGTGCCAGCAGTTCGGGACGGAGTCATGGCTACACCTTC.

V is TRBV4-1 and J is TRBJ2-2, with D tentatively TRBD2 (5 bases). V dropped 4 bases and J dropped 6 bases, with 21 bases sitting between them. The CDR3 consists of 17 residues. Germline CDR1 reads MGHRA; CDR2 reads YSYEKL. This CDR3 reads CASSLGSGVSNPGELFF. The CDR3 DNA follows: TGCGCCAGCAGCCTTGGGTCCGGGGTCTCTAATCCCGGGGAGCTGTTTTTT.

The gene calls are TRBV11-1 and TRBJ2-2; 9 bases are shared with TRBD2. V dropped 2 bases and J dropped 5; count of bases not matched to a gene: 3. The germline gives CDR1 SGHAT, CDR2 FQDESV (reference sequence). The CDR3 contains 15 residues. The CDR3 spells CASSLSGRKTGELFF. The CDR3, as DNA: TGTGCCAGCAGCTTAAGCGGGAGGAAGACCGGGGAGCTGTTTTTT.

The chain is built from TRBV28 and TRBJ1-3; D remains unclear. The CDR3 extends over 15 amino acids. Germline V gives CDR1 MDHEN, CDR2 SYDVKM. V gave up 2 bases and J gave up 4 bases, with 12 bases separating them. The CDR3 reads CASSLDSVGGNTIYF. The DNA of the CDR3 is TGTGCCAGCAGTTTAGATTCGGTGGGGGGAAACACCATATATTTT.

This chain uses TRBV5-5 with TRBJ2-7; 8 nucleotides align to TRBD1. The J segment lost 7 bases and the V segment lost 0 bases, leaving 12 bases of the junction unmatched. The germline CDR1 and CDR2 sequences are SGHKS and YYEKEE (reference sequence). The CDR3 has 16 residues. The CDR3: CASSLGHGQGMGEQYF. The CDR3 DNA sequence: TGTGCCAGCAGCTTGGGGCATGGACAGGGTATGGGAGAGCAGTACTTC.

The CDR3 sequence is CASSPPMRQTQYF. The CDR3, as DNA: TGTGCCAGCTCACCACCCATGCGGCAGACCCAGTACTTC. This chain links TRBV18 with TRBJ2-5; D ambiguous. Germline V gives CDR1 KGHSH, CDR2 LQKENI. The CDR3 consists of 13 residues. V dropped 0 bases and J dropped 6 bases, with 8 bases sitting between them. Complete variable domain (other parts from reference TRBV18 and TRBJ2-5): NAGVMQNPRHLVRRRGQEARLRCSPMKGHSHVYWYRQLPEEGLKFMVYLQKENIIDESGMPKERFSAEFPKEGPSILRIQQVVRGDSAAYFCASSPPMRQTQYFGPGTRLLVL.

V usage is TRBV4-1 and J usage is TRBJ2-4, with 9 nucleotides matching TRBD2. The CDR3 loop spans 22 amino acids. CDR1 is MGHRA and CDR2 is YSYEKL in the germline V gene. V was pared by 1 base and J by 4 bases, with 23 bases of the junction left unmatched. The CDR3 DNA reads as TGCGCCAGCAGCCAAGGGCCCCGGGCGGGACTAGCCAAGACCAAGGGGAAAAACATTCAGTACTTC. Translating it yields CASSQGPRAGLAKTKGKNIQYF.

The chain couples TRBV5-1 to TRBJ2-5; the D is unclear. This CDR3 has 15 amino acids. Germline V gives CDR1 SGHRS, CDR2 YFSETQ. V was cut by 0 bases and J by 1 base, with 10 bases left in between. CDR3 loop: CASSLGAGLQETQYF. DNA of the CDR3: TGCGCCAGCAGCTTGGGGGCAGGCCTCCAAGAGACCCAGTACTTC.

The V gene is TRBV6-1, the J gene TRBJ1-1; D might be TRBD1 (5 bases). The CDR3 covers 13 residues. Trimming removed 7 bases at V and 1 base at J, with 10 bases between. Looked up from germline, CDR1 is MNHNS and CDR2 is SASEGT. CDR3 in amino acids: CASTQQGNTEAFF. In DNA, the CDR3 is TGTGCCAGCACCCAGCAGGGGAACACTGAAGCTTTCTTT.

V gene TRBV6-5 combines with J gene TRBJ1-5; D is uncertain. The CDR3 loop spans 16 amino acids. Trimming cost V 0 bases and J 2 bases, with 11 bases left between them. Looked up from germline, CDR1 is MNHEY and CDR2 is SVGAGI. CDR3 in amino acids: CASSYSARTGNQPQHF. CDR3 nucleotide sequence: TGTGCCAGCAGTTACTCGGCGAGAACCGGCAATCAGCCCCAGCATTTT.

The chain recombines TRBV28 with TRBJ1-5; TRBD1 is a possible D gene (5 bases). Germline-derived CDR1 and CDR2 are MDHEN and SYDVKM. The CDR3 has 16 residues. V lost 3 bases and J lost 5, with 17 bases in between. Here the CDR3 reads CASSFSEGRGDQPQHF. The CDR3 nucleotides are TGTGCCAGCAGTTTTAGTGAGGGGAGAGGTGATCAGCCCCAGCATTTT.

This chain's CDR3 is CASSPARAHEQYF. DNA of the CDR3: TGTGCCAGCAGTCCCGCCCGGGCTCACGAGCAGTACTTC. The rearrangement joins TRBV28 to TRBJ2-7; D is undetermined. V was clipped by 5 bases and J by 5 bases, with 13 bases between them. The length of the CDR3 is 13 residues. From germline, CDR1 is MDHEN and CDR2 SYDVKM.

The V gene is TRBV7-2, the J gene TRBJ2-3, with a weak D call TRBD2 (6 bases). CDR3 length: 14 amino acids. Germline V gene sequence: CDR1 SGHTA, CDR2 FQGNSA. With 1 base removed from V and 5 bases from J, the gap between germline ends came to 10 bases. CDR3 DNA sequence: TGTGCCAGCAGCTTAGAGCTAGCGAAAGATACGCAGTATTTT. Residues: CASSLELAKDTQYF.

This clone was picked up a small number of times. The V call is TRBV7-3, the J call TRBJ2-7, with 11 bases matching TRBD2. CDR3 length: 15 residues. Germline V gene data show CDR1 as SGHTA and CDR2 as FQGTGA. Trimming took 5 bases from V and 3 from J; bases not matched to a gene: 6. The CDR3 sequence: CASSLSGRDRYEQYF. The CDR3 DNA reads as TGTGCCAGCAGCCTTAGCGGGAGGGACCGCTACGAGCAGTACTTC.

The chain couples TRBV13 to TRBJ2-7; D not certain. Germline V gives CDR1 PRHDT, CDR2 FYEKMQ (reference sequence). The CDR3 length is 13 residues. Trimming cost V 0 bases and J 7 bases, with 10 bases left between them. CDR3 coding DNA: TGTGCCAGCAGCTTAGGCTTCTCAAGGGAGCAGTACTTC. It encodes CASSLGFSREQYF. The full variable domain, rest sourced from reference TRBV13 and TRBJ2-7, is AAGVIQSPRHLIKEKRETATLKCYPIPRHDTVYWYQQGPGQDPQFLISFYEKMQSDKGSIPDRFSAQQFSDYHSELNMSSLELGDSALYFCASSLGFSREQYFGPGTRLTVT.

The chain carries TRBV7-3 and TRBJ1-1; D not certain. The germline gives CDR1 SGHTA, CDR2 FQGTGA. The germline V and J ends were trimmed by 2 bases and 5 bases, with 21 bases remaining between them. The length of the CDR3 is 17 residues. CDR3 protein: CASSLDPSGWVGTEAFF. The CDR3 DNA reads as TGTGCCAGCAGCTTAGACCCTTCCGGATGGGTGGGTACTGAAGCTTTCTTT.

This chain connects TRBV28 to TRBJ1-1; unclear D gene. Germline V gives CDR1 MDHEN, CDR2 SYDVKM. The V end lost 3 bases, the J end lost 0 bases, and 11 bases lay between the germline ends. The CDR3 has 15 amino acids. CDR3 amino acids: CASSFLVGLNTEAFF. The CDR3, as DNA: TGTGCCAGCAGTTTCTTGGTAGGTTTGAACACTGAAGCTTTCTTT.

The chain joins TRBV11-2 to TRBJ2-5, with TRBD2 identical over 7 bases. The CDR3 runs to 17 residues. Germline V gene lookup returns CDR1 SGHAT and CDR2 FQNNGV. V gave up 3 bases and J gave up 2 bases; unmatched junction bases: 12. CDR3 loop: CASSFRAAPGLQETQYF. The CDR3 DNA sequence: TGTGCCAGCAGCTTTAGGGCCGCTCCGGGACTACAAGAGACCCAGTACTTC. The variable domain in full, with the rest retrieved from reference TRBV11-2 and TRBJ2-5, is EAGVAQSPRYKIIEKRQSVAFWCNPISGHATLYWYQQILGQGPKLLIQFQNNGVVDDSQLPKDRFSAERLKGVDSTLKIQPAKLEDSAVYLCASSFRAAPGLQETQYFGPGTRLLVL.

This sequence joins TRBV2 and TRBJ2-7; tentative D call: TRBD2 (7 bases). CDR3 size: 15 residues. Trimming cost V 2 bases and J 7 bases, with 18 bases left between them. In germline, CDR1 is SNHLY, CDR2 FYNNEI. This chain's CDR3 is CASSEIGPGGREQYF. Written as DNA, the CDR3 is TGTGCCAGCAGTGAAATTGGTCCGGGGGGCCGGGAGCAGTACTTC.

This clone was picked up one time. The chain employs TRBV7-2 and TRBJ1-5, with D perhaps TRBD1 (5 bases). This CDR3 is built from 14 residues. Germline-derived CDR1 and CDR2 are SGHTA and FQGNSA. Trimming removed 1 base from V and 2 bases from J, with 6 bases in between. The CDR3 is CASSLVGGNQPQHF. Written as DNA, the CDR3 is TGTGCCAGCAGCTTAGTGGGGGGCAATCAGCCCCAGCATTTT.

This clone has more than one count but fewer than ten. The CDR3: CASSVVGIGTEAFF. The CDR3 DNA reads TGTGCCAGCAGTGTAGTTGGGATCGGAACTGAAGCTTTCTTT. The V gene is TRBV2, the J gene TRBJ1-1; D remains unclear. Germline V gene sequence: CDR1 SNHLY, CDR2 FYNNEI. Trimming pared 4 bases from V and 5 bases from J, leaving 14 bases between. The CDR3 has 14 amino acids.

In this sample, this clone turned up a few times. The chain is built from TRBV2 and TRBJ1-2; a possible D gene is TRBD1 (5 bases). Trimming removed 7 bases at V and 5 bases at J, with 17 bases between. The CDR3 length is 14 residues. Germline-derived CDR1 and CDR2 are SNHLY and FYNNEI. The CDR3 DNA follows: TGTGCCAGCACCATACCGGGGCAGGAGTATGGCTACACCTTC. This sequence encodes CASTIPGQEYGYTF.